These 8 T cell receptor beta chains share one sample of origin, sequenced in a study of T cells in localized non-small cell lung cancer. Sequenced by immunoSEQ multiplex PCR; TCRdb stores in-frame clones only, minus some. The sample records approximately 67,000 clones, about 83% being singletons. The sequencing used peripheral blood, collected before any cancer treatment. The receptor source for this set is a female donor older than 55 with stage I lung adenocarcinoma.

This sequence joins TRBV10-2 and TRBJ1-3, with 8 positions matching TRBD1. The CDR3 extends over 15 amino acids. After removal of 4 bases from V and 4 bases from J, the junction contained 6 bases not matched to a gene. Germline lookup yields CDR1 WSHSY and CDR2 SAAADI. CDR3 DNA: TGCGCCAGCAGTGCGCAGGGGGCGCACGGAAACACCATATATTTT. Residues: CASSAQGAHGNTIYF.

The rearrangement joins TRBV2 to TRBJ1-2; tentatively, D is TRBD1 (5 bases). CDR3 length: 14 residues. Germline-derived CDR1 and CDR2 are SNHLY and FYNNEI. Trimming took 6 bases from V and 4 from J, leaving 15 bases between them. The DNA for the CDR3 is TGTGCCAGCAGGGCCGTTACAGGCGGCTATGGCTACACCTTC. Its translation is CASRAVTGGYGYTF.

The chain combines TRBV7-2 with TRBJ1-3; D might be TRBD1 (5 bases). The germline V gene encodes CDR1 SGHTA and CDR2 FQGNSA. V was shortened by 5 bases and J by 4 bases, with 9 bases between the two germline ends. The CDR3 is 13 residues long. DNA of the CDR3: TGTGCCAGCAGCACGACAGAAGGAAACACCATATATTTT. Translating gives CASSTTEGNTIYF.

The J gene is TRBJ1-2, the V gene TRBV7-9; D not certain. Trimming stripped 4 bases from V and 5 bases from J, with 14 bases between. Germline V gives CDR1 SEHNR, CDR2 FQNEAQ (reference sequence). The CDR3 runs 14 residues. CDR3 sequence reads: CASSSSLRGYGYTF. Here the CDR3 DNA reads TGTGCCAGCAGCTCCAGCCTCCGAGGGTATGGCTACACCTTC.

The chain employs TRBV11-2 and TRBJ2-1; 10 bases fit TRBD2. V shed 2 bases and J 9 bases; nucleotides not matched to a gene: 10. Looked up from germline, CDR1 is SGHAT and CDR2 is FQNNGV. The CDR3 covers 16 residues. The CDR3 coding sequence is TGTGCCAGCAGCTTAAGCCCGGGACTAGCGTTAGGTGAGCAGTTCTTC. Amino acid sequence: CASSLSPGLALGEQFF.

The V and J genes are TRBV5-6 and TRBJ2-1, with D tentatively TRBD1 (5 bases). V was shortened by 4 bases and J by 7 bases, with 21 bases between the two germline ends. Germline CDR1 is SGHDT and CDR2 is YYEEEE. The CDR3 spans 16 residues. CDR3 DNA sequence: TGTGCCAGCAGCCTGACAGTTGGGGCCATTGGAAATGAGCAGTTCTTC. Translation gives CASSLTVGAIGNEQFF.

J is TRBJ1-3 and V is TRBV9; 8 bases fit TRBD1. The CDR3 contains 17 residues. The V segment lost 4 bases and the J segment 0 bases; nucleotides outside the gene matches: 9. Germline loops: CDR1 SGDLS, CDR2 YYNGEE. CDR3: CASSSRGRRSSGNTIYF. DNA of the CDR3: TGTGCCAGCAGCTCCAGGGGGCGAAGGAGCTCTGGAAACACCATATATTTT. Full variable domain (missing parts from reference TRBV9 and TRBJ1-3): DSGVTQTPKHLITATGQRVTLRCSPRSGDLSVYWYQQSLDQGLQFLIQYYNGEERAKGNILERFSAQQFPDLHSELNLSSLELGDSALYFCASSSRGRRSSGNTIYFGEGSWLTVV.

This clone was detected only a few times. V gene TRBV4-1 combines with J gene TRBJ2-1, with TRBD2 identical over 10 bases. V was clipped by 1 base and J by 7 bases; unmatched bases: 7. Germline loops: CDR1 MGHRA, CDR2 YSYEKL. This CDR3 is built from 16 residues. The CDR3 region is CASSQGLGLATNEQFF. The CDR3 bases are TGCGCCAGCAGCCAAGGTCTGGGACTAGCGACGAATGAGCAGTTCTTC.